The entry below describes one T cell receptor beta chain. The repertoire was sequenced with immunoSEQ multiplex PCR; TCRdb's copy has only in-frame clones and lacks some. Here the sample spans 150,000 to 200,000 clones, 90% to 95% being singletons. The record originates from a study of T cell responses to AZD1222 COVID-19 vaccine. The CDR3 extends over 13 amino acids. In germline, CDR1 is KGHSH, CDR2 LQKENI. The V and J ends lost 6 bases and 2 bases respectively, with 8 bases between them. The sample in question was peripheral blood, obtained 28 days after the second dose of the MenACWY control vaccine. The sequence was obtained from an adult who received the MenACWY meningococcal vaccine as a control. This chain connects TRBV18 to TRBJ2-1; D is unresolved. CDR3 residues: CASSPHPYNEQFF. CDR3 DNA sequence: TGTGCCAGCTCCCCCCACCCCTACAATGAGCAGTTCTTC.